Below, 24 T cell receptor beta chains from the same sample are listed, as sequenced in a study of T-cell memory formation after mild COVID-19. TCRdb redid the calling of the 5' RACE reads with MiXCR, one entry per CDR3 protein. The profile shows tens of thousands of distinct CDR3 sequences, roughly 6.1% of them singletons. The material sequenced was PBMCs or a T cell subset sorted from them (not recorded which). These receptors came from an adult who had mild COVID-19 (a few samples of this study predate the infection). Cell type and time point are not known.

This clonotype occurred many times. The chain is built from TRBV6-6 and TRBJ2-5; 8 bases align to TRBD1. J was trimmed by 4 bases and V by 6 bases; bases with no gene match: 10. Germline V lookup: CDR1 MNHNY, CDR2 SVGAGI (reference sequence). The CDR3 sequence is 15 residues long. The CDR3 here is CASSQPGGKSETQYF. In DNA, the CDR3 is TGTGCCAGCAGCCAGCCAGGGGGCAAGTCAGAGACCCAGTACTTC.

This clonotype was detected only once. At one end the junction does not follow the germline gene, possibly because of a read error. The chain couples TRBV12-3 or TRBV12-4 to TRBJ2-3; 10 bases fit TRBD1. This CDR3 spans 13 amino acids. The CDR3: CDSSSTGGRTQYF. In DNA form, the CDR3 reads TGTGACAGCAGTTCGACAGGGGGCCGGACGCAGTATTTT.

This clonotype has just a few counts. The rearrangement links TRBV9 to TRBJ2-4; the match to TRBD2 covers 9 bases. V shed 4 bases, J shed 0 bases, and the junction held 2 bases outside the gene matches. The CDR3 has 15 amino acids. The germline V gene has CDR1 SGDLS and CDR2 YYNGEE. CDR3 in DNA: TGTGCCAGCAGCACACTAGCGGGAGCCAAAAACATTCAGTACTTC. Protein sequence: CASSTLAGAKNIQYF.

This clonotype was picked up a small number of times. The chain recombines TRBV10-3 with TRBJ2-7; TRBD1 matches at 9 bases. V was pared by 10 bases and J by 3 bases, with 7 bases of the junction left unmatched. CDR1 is ENHRY and CDR2 is SYGVKD in the germline V gene. The CDR3 loop spans 13 amino acids. The CDR3 nucleotides read TGTGCCACTACAGGGGGCGCCGACTACGAGCAGTACTTC. Its translation: CATTGGADYEQYF.

The gene calls are TRBV6-5 and TRBJ1-4; 7 bases are a match to TRBD1. The germline CDR1 and CDR2 sequences are MNHEY and SVGAGI. J lost 9 bases, V lost 5 bases, and 9 bases had no gene match. CDR3 size: 14 residues. The CDR3 DNA is TGTGCCAGCAGTACGACAGGGACCACTCAAAAACTGTTTTTT. Residues: CASSTTGTTQKLFF.

A few counts support this clonotype. This sequence joins TRBV24-1 and TRBJ1-1; tentative D call: TRBD1 (5 bases). V was cut by 6 bases and J by 6 bases, with 13 bases left in between. From germline, CDR1 is KGHDR and CDR2 SFDVKD. The CDR3 spans 13 residues. CDR3 DNA sequence: TGTGCCACCAGTACCTGGGAGGGACCTGAAGCTTTCTTT. Translated: CATSTWEGPEAFF.

This clonotype came up a few times. The V call is TRBV6-5, the J call TRBJ2-3; D remains ambiguous. The V end was cut by 2 bases, the J end by 0 bases, with 9 bases between. The CDR3 spans 15 residues. The germline CDR1 and CDR2 sequences are MNHEY and SVGAGI. DNA for the CDR3: TGTGCCAGCAGTTACGCCCCCTCTAGCACAGATACGCAGTATTTT. This codes for CASSYAPSSTDTQYF.

This chain joins TRBV6-5 and TRBJ1-2; TRBD1 matches at 9 bases. V lost 6 bases to trimming and J lost 4 bases; unmatched junction nucleotides: 6. This CDR3 contains 14 residues. Germline lookup yields CDR1 MNHEY and CDR2 SVGAGI. The CDR3 DNA reads TGTGCCAGCAGAATCGGACAGGGGTCCTATGGCTACACCTTC. As protein: CASRIGQGSYGYTF.

This clonotype has more than one count but fewer than ten. V and J are TRBV20-1 and TRBJ2-3; TRBD2 agrees at 7 bases. Germline CDR1 DFQATT, CDR2 SNEGSKA (reference sequence). The CDR3 covers 16 residues. The J segment lost 2 bases and the V segment lost 3 bases, leaving 11 bases of the junction unmatched. CDR3: CSARGSSGTLTDTQYF. The CDR3 bases are TGCAGTGCTAGGGGGTCTAGCGGAACCCTCACAGATACGCAGTATTTT.

This clonotype was counted only a few times. The V and J genes are TRBV5-5 and TRBJ1-2, with D possibly being TRBD1 (5 bases). This CDR3 has 15 residues. The germline V gene encodes CDR1 SGHKS and CDR2 YYEKEE (reference sequence). Trimming removed 7 bases from V and 3 bases from J, with 19 bases in between. The CDR3 coding sequence is TGTGCCAGCGCCGAAGGGGACTCTACGGACTATGGCTACACCTTC. Its protein is CASAEGDSTDYGYTF. Using reference TRBV5-5 and TRBJ1-2 for the parts outside the CDR3, the full variable domain is DAGVTQSPTHLIKTRGQQVTLRCSPISGHKSVSWYQQVLGQGPQFIFQYYEKEERGRGNFPDRFSARQFPNYSSELNVNALLLGDSALYLCASAEGDSTDYGYTFGSGTRLTVV.

This clonotype came up many times. This chain links TRBV12-3 or TRBV12-4 with TRBJ1-1; D gene unclear. This CDR3 is 13 amino acids long. V was cut by 3 bases and J by 2 bases, with 7 bases left in between. CDR3 region: CASSLGVNTEAFF. The CDR3 DNA is TGTGCCAGCAGTTTGGGAGTTAACACTGAAGCTTTCTTT.

Many counts were recorded for this clonotype. The gene calls are TRBV24-1 and TRBJ1-3; TRBD1 might be the D (5 bases). V lost 2 bases to trimming and J lost 4 bases, with 5 bases between them. The CDR3 has 13 amino acids. The germline CDR1 and CDR2 sequences are KGHDR and SFDVKD. The CDR3 protein is CATSDWDGNTIYF. For the CDR3, the DNA is TGTGCCACCAGTGATTGGGACGGAAACACCATATATTTT.

This chain connects TRBV12-3 or TRBV12-4 to TRBJ2-5, with TRBD2 matching 13 bases. The CDR3 length is 15 residues. After removal of 6 bases from V and 5 bases from J, the junction contained 6 bases not matched to a gene. This chain's CDR3 is CASSKTGLAGETQYF. CDR3 DNA: TGTGCCAGCAGCAAAACGGGACTAGCGGGGGAGACCCAGTACTTC.

The rearrangement links TRBV7-6 to TRBJ1-6; D not certain. The V gene's germline CDR1 is SGHVS and CDR2 FNYEAQ. This CDR3 is 15 amino acids long. V was cut by 5 bases and J by 3 bases, with 11 bases left in between. The CDR3 is CASSPTLSYNSPLHF. CDR3 bases: TGTGCCAGCAGCCCCACCCTGAGCTATAATTCACCCCTCCACTTT.

This clonotype has only a few counts. V is TRBV4-1 and J is TRBJ1-1; TRBD1 agrees at 7 bases. Trimming cost V 6 bases and J 1 base; bases outside gene matches: 8. The CDR3 totals 15 residues. The germline CDR1 and CDR2 sequences are MGHRA and YSYEKL. DNA of the CDR3: TGCGCCAGCAGTTACGACAGGGCCCGGAACACTGAAGCTTTCTTT. It codes for CASSYDRARNTEAFF.

The J gene is TRBJ1-2, the V gene TRBV4-3; TRBD1 matches 9 bases. V shed 3 bases, J shed 5 bases, and the junction held 4 bases outside the gene matches. There are 14 residues in the CDR3. CDR1 and CDR2 (germline): LGHNA, YSLEER. CDR3 in DNA: TGCGCCAGCAGCCACACCGGGACAGGGTATGGCTACACCTTC. This sequence encodes CASSHTGTGYGYTF.

Many counts were recorded for this clonotype. The genes are TRBV9 and TRBJ2-1; D ambiguous. There are 15 residues in the CDR3. Trimming left V 0 bases short and J 0 bases short, with 7 bases between. The germline CDR1 and CDR2 sequences are SGDLS and YYNGEE. For the CDR3, the DNA is TGTGCCAGCAGCGTAGAGGTTAGCTCCTACAATGAGCAGTTCTTC. Its protein is CASSVEVSSYNEQFF.

At least ten counts were recorded for this clonotype. The rearrangement links TRBV7-9 to TRBJ2-1; TRBD2 matches 7 bases. This CDR3 region has 15 residues. Germline V gene sequence: CDR1 SEHNR, CDR2 FQNEAQ (reference sequence). J was trimmed by 6 bases and V by 1 base; bases with no gene match: 6. In DNA form, the CDR3 reads TGTGCCAGCAGCTTAGTTACGGGAGGAGGCAATGAGCAGTTCTTC. Protein product: CASSLVTGGGNEQFF.

In this sample, this clonotype turned up many times. The V gene is TRBV3-1, the J gene TRBJ2-7, with 12 bases that match TRBD1. Germline V CDR1 and CDR2: LGHDT, YNNKEL (reference sequence). After removal of 3 bases from V and 4 bases from J, the junction contained 4 bases not matched to a gene. The CDR3 runs 15 residues. CDR3 protein: CASSQPGQGAYEQYF. CDR3 in DNA: TGTGCCAGCAGCCAGCCGGGACAGGGGGCGTACGAGCAGTACTTC.

This clonotype was recorded many times. The V call is TRBV24-1, the J call TRBJ2-2; no firm D call. In germline, CDR1 is KGHDR, CDR2 SFDVKD. Trimming took off 9 bases at V and 0 bases at J, with 4 bases between the two ends. The CDR3 runs 12 residues. CDR3 sequence: CATGSNTGELFF. In DNA, the CDR3 is TGTGCCACCGGGTCGAACACCGGGGAGCTGTTTTTT.

At least ten counts were recorded for this clonotype. The J gene is TRBJ2-1, the V gene TRBV5-1; D gene ambiguous. V dropped 2 bases and J dropped 2 bases, with 11 bases sitting between them. The CDR3 contains 15 residues. The germline gives CDR1 SGHRS, CDR2 YFSETQ. CDR3 coding DNA: TGCGCCAGCAGCTTATTAGGGAAGACCTACAATGAGCAGTTCTTC. As protein: CASSLLGKTYNEQFF.

This clonotype was counted between two and nine times. The V and J genes are TRBV6-6 and TRBJ2-1, with 7 bases matching TRBD1. Losses at the gene ends were 6 bases for V and 7 bases for J; bases not matched to a gene: 12. The CDR3 covers 15 residues. The V gene's germline CDR1 is MNHNY and CDR2 SVGAGI (reference sequence). The CDR3 spells CASSSRQGVQNEQFF. The CDR3 DNA is TGTGCCAGCAGCTCGCGACAGGGCGTGCAAAATGAGCAGTTCTTC.

This clonotype was recorded many times. The rearrangement joins TRBV12-3 or TRBV12-4 to TRBJ2-7; 7 bases agree with TRBD1. Trimming took 6 bases from V and 2 from J; bases not matched to a gene: 4. The CDR3 is 13 residues long. The CDR3 reads CASSPQGAYEQYF. CDR3 coding DNA: TGTGCCAGCAGCCCGCAGGGGGCCTACGAGCAGTACTTC.

CDR3 nucleotides: TGTGCCAGCAGCTGGGGACAGGGAAAGGGTCAGCCCCAGCATTTT. As protein: CASSWGQGKGQPQHF. This chain joins TRBV7-2 and TRBJ1-5; 9 bases are a match to TRBD1. Germline trimming cut 4 bases from V and 6 bases from J; bases unmatched to any gene: 7. The CDR3 length is 15 residues. Per germline, CDR1 SGHTA and CDR2 FQGNSA.